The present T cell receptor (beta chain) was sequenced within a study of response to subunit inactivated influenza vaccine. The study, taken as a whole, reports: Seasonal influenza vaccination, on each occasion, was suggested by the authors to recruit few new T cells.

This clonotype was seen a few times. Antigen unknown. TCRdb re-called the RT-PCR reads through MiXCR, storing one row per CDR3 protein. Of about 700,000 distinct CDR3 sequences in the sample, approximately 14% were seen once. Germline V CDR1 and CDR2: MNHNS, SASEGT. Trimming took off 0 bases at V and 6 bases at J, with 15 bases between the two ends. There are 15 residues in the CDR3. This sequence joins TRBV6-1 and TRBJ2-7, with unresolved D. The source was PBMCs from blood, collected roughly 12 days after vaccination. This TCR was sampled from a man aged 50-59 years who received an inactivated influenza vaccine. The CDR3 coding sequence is TGTGCCAGCAGTGAAGCGCTGGCAGGTTGGGGCGAGCAGTACTTC. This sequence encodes CASSEALAGWGEQYF.